This T cell receptor beta chain was sequenced for a study of T cell repertoires in cytomegalovirus infection. Background on the study: Indicated by public TCR beta signatures were CMV infection and matching HLA type.

This clonotype has at least ten counts. In TCRdb, the reads were re-called with MiXCR into one record per CDR3 protein. This sample carries some 440,000 distinct CDR3 sequences, about 33% of them seen once, and the ten largest clones take roughly an eighth. The CDR3 totals 15 residues. Germline-derived CDR1 and CDR2 are SGHTA and FQGNSA. Trimming took 2 bases from V and 3 from J, leaving 13 bases between them. The TCR was taken from a human donor in good health (CMV status not recorded). Some clones in this sample may be carry-over from other donors' samples. The rearrangement links TRBV7-2 to TRBJ1-1, with unresolved D. The sample comprised PBMCs. The CDR3 sequence: CASSLSVTDHTEAFF. DNA for the CDR3: TGTGCCAGCAGCTTAAGTGTCACGGACCACACTGAAGCTTTCTTT. Complete variable domain (other parts from reference TRBV7-2 and TRBJ1-1): GAGVSQSPSNKVTEKGKDVELRCDPISGHTALYWYRQSLGQGLEFLIYFQGNSAPDKSGLPSDRFSAERTGGSVSTLTIQRTQQEDSAVYLCASSLSVTDHTEAFFGQGTRLTVV.